The rows below give T cell receptor beta chains drawn from one sample of a study of regulatory T cells in long-lasting Graves disease. TCRdb analysed the multiplex PCR reads with MiXCR anew, one entry per CDR3 protein. This table holds hundreds of thousands of distinct CDR3 sequences, 15% to 20% found once. These same data were also listed under a study on T cells in Graves' hyperthyroidism and ophthalmopathy.

Sequenced here: peripheral blood mononuclear cells (PBMCs), sampled at new diagnosis, from a patient treated with antithyroid drugs. The receptors derive from a woman aged 35-65 years with Graves disease. The CDR3 runs from the conserved cysteine through the conserved F or W. The order of the fields is clone size, D gene, V gene, J gene, CDR3 protein, CDR3 DNA. A D gene is named only where the DNA matches it firmly. A clone size is listed for some rows: how often the clone was seen (once, few, many), or a class if it is expanded.

size: many
D: .
V: TRBV7-9
J: TRBJ2-1
CDR3: CASSLLFVQGNYNEQFF
DNA: TGTGCCAGCAGCTTATTGTTCGTTCAGGGCAACTACAATGAGCAGTTCTTC

size: .
D: .
V: TRBV10-3
J: TRBJ1-5
CDR3: CAISVGQGNLQHF
DNA: TGTGCCATCAGTGTTGGTCAGGGGAATCTCCAGCATTTT

size: many
D: .
V: TRBV5-6
J: TRBJ2-3
CDR3: CASSLDYGPDSDTQYF
DNA: TGTGCCAGCAGCTTGGACTATGGCCCGGATTCCGATACGCAGTATTTT

size: .
D: TRBD1
V: TRBV7-3
J: TRBJ2-7
CDR3: CASSFTGESNEQYF
DNA: TGTGCCAGCAGCTTCACAGGGGAGTCCAACGAGCAGTACTTC

size: many
D: .
V: TRBV6-5
J: TRBJ1-6
CDR3: CASSYIAGDNSPLHF
DNA: TGTGCCAGCAGTTATATTGCAGGGGATAATTCACCCCTCCACTTT

size: .
D: TRBD2
V: TRBV2
J: TRBJ2-5
CDR3: CASMSGGETQYF
DNA: TGTGCCAGCATGTCGGGGGGGGAGACCCAGTACTTC

size: .
D: .
V: TRBV3-1
J: TRBJ2-5
CDR3: CASSQDPVIGGETQYF
DNA: TGTGCCAGCAGCCAAGATCCCGTAATAGGGGGGGAGACCCAGTACTTC

size: many
D: .
V: TRBV2
J: TRBJ1-6
CDR3: CATRQHMAGDNSPLHF
DNA: TGTGCCACCCGTCAACATATGGCAGGGGATAATTCACCCCTCCACTTT

size: .
D: .
V: TRBV7-3
J: TRBJ1-3
CDR3: CASSLSAAKSGNTIYF
DNA: TGTGCCAGCAGCTTAAGTGCAGCCAAGTCTGGAAACACCATATATTTT

size: few
D: .
V: TRBV4-1
J: TRBJ2-1
CDR3: CASSQEGLTYNEQFF
DNA: TGCGCCAGCAGCCAGGAGGGACTTACCTACAATGAGCAGTTCTTC

size: once
D: .
V: TRBV19
J: TRBJ1-2
CDR3: CASSMGYGYTF
DNA: TGTGCCAGTAGTATGGGATATGGCTACACCTTC